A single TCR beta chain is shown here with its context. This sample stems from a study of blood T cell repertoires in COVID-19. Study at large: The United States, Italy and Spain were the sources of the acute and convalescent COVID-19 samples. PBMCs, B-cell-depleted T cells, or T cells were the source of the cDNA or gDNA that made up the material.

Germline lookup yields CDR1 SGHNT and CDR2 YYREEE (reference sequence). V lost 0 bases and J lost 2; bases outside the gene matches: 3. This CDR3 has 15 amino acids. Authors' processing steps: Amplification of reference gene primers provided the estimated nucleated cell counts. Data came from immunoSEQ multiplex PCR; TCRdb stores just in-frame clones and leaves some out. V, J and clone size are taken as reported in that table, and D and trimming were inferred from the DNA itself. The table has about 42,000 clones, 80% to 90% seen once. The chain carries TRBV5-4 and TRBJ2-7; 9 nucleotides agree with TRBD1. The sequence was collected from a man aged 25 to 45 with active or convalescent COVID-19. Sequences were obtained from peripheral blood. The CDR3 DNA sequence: TGTGCCAGCAGCTTGGGGGGACAGGGAACCTACGAGCAGTACGTC. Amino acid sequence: CASSLGGQGTYEQYV.